These T cell receptor beta chains were read from a single sample in a study of blood T cells in healthy people across ages. MiXCR, run by TCRdb on the 5' RACE reads, gives a single entry per CDR3 protein. The sample records 1.5 million to 2 million distinct CDR3 sequences, about two fifths being singletons. Sequenced: blood. Receptors were obtained from a human donor in good health. CDR3s include the opening cysteine and the closing phenylalanine or tryptophan. D genes are given only for firm matches. Rows give clone size only sometimes, using once, few, many, or a class for an expanded clone.

CDR3aa | CDR3nt | abundance | d_gene | j_gene | v_gene
CASSLGQQYGYTF | TGTGCCAGCAGCTTAGGACAGCAATATGGCTACACCTTC | few | - | TRBJ1-2 | TRBV7-2
CASRTSGLATNEKLFF | TGTGCCAGCAGAACCTCCGGGTTAGCAACTAATGAAAAACTGTTTTTT | - | - | TRBJ1-4 | TRBV2
CSARDHSQGTQYF | TGCAGTGCTAGAGATCACAGTCAGGGGACCCAGTACTTC | few | - | TRBJ2-5 | TRBV20-1
CASSLASSGGHEQYF | TGTGCCAGCAGCTTAGCGTCTAGCGGGGGCCACGAGCAGTACTTC | - | TRBD2 | TRBJ2-7 | TRBV7-2
CSSSEGPDEAFF | TGCAGCTCATCGGAGGGGCCCGATGAAGCTTTCTTT | few | - | TRBJ1-1 | TRBV29-1
CANSRGTYEQYF | TGTGCCAACAGCAGGGGGACCTACGAGCAGTACTTC | - | TRBD1 | TRBJ2-7 | TRBV6-1
CASSQDGRGDSDEQFF | TGTGCCAGCAGCCAAGATGGCAGGGGGGATAGTGATGAGCAGTTCTTC | - | - | TRBJ2-1 | TRBV4-2
CASSLSVYDKIYEQYF | TGCGCCAGCAGCTTGTCGGTCTATGATAAAATTTACGAGCAGTACTTC | - | - | TRBJ2-7 | TRBV5-1
CASSSTGTNGYTF | TGTGCCAGCAGTTCCACAGGGACGAATGGCTACACCTTC | few | - | TRBJ1-2 | TRBV7-9
CASSGQLTTEAFF | TGTGCCAGCAGTGGACAGTTGACTACTGAAGCTTTCTTT | - | - | TRBJ1-1 | TRBV6-1
CATRGPPYEQYF | TGTGCCACTAGGGGACCACCCTACGAGCAGTACTTC | - | - | TRBJ2-7 | TRBV28
CSVEGISGNTIYF | TGCAGCGTTGAGGGAATTTCTGGAAACACCATATATTTT | few | - | TRBJ1-3 | TRBV29-1
CGVLVQGLYEQYF | TGCGGCGTTCTGGTGCAGGGCCTATACGAGCAGTACTTC | - | - | TRBJ2-7 | TRBV29-1
CASNFGWGSNEQYF | TGTGCCAGCAATTTTGGTTGGGGGTCCAACGAGCAGTACTTC | - | - | TRBJ2-7 | TRBV27
CSVRRNAGEKLFF | TGCAGCGTCCGTCGCAACGCGGGGGAAAAACTGTTTTTT | - | - | TRBJ1-4 | TRBV29-1
CAITERGGLSDTQYF | TGTGCCATCACAGAGCGGGGGGGCCTTTCAGATACGCAGTATTTT | - | TRBD2 | TRBJ2-3 | TRBV10-3
CASSRTRGVSETQYF | TGTGCCAGCAGTCGGACGAGGGGAGTTTCGGAGACCCAGTACTTC | - | - | TRBJ2-5 | TRBV12-3/TRBV12-4
CASSSLVGWEPQHF | TGTGCCAGCAGCTCCCTGGTAGGGTGGGAGCCCCAGCATTTT | - | - | TRBJ1-5 | TRBV5-5
CASSHGRFSGTEAFF | TGCGCCAGCAGCCACGGACGGTTCTCAGGCACTGAAGCTTTCTTT | - | - | TRBJ1-1 | TRBV4-1
CASSQDREYEQYF | TGCGCCAGCAGCCAGGACAGGGAGTACGAGCAGTACTTC | few | TRBD1 | TRBJ2-7 | TRBV5-1
CASRRDRGNYGYTF | TGCGCCAGCAGGCGGGACAGGGGAAACTATGGCTACACCTTC | once | TRBD1 | TRBJ1-2 | TRBV27
CASSLGGAAFF | TGTGCCAGCAGCTTAGGGGGGGCAGCTTTCTTT | - | - | TRBJ1-1 | TRBV7-9
CATGSGGGIQETQYF | TGTGCCACCGGTAGCGGGGGGGGAATCCAAGAGACCCAGTACTTC | - | TRBD2 | TRBJ2-5 | TRBV24-1
CSVDQQGLYGYTF | TGCAGCGTTGATCAGCAGGGACTCTATGGCTACACCTTC | few | - | TRBJ1-2 | TRBV29-1